This T cell receptor (beta chain) is from a study of CD8+ T cells in alopecia areata. RNA extraction and reverse transcription yielded cDNA as sequencing template. Assay: immunoSEQ multiplex PCR; the TCRdb copy retains only in-frame clones and omits some. Among over 110,000 clones, roughly 46% were seen once, and the ten largest hold 0.85% to 1%. Per germline, CDR1 SGHRS and CDR2 YFSETQ. The CDR3 contains 16 residues. V was cut by 0 bases and J by 0 bases, with 7 bases left in between. The clonotype originates from a human donor with alopecia areata. This specimen was CD4+ T cells sorted from blood, taken at week 0. The rearrangement uses TRBV5-1 and TRBJ2-6; D gene ambiguous. The CDR3 region is CASSLGPSSGANVLTF. CDR3 DNA: TGCGCCAGCAGCTTGGGGCCGTCCTCTGGGGCCAACGTCCTGACTTTC.